Below, 9 T cell receptor beta chains from the same sample are listed, as sequenced in a study of blood T cell repertoires in COVID-19. Data came from immunoSEQ multiplex PCR; TCRdb stores just in-frame clones and leaves some out. The sample records about 250,000 clones, 80% to 85% being singletons. Sequenced input: peripheral blood. These receptors originate from a person aged 65 to 85 with COVID-19, enrolled during active disease.

The chain recombines TRBV7-2 with TRBJ2-1, with D perhaps matching TRBD1 (5 bases). This CDR3 spans 14 amino acids. Germline V gene lookup returns CDR1 SGHTA and CDR2 FQGNSA. The germline V and J ends were trimmed by 2 bases and 7 bases, with 12 bases remaining between them. CDR3 residues: CASSLLQEKNEQFF. CDR3 sequence (DNA): TGTGCCAGCAGCTTACTACAGGAGAAAAATGAGCAGTTCTTC. Full variable domain (rest looked up from reference TRBV7-2 and TRBJ2-1): GAGVSQSPSNKVTEKGKDVELRCDPISGHTALYWYRQSLGQGLEFLIYFQGNSAPDKSGLPSDRFSAERTGGSVSTLTIQRTQQEDSAVYLCASSLLQEKNEQFFGPGTRLTVL.

This clone showed up just a few times. The chain uses TRBV19 and TRBJ2-7, with D possibly TRBD2 on 5 matching bases. The CDR3 sequence is 15 residues long. Trimming shortened V by 7 bases and J by 5 bases, and 21 bases separated the two germline ends. CDR1 and CDR2 (germline): LNHDA, SQIVND (reference sequence). CDR3 DNA sequence: TGTGCCAGTAATAAAGCCGGGGTTTCGCGCGACGAGCAGTACTTC. This codes for CASNKAGVSRDEQYF.

The chain combines TRBV5-1 with TRBJ2-3; 10 nucleotides agree with TRBD1. The V and J ends lost 0 bases and 1 base, in that order; junction bases with no gene match: 5. This CDR3 has 17 amino acids. Germline CDR1 reads SGHRS; CDR2 reads YFSETQ. The CDR3 reads CASSLGDRGMGTDTQYF. In DNA form, the CDR3 reads TGCGCCAGCAGCTTGGGGGACAGGGGAATGGGCACAGATACGCAGTATTTT.

The chain is built from TRBV5-6 and TRBJ2-3; TRBD2 matches 8 bases. V was clipped by 0 bases and J by 4 bases; unmatched bases: 13. This CDR3 spans 18 amino acids. Germline lookup yields CDR1 SGHDT and CDR2 YYEEEE. DNA of the CDR3: TGTGCCAGCAGCTTGGTGGGAGGGACTAGGGGTTCGTCAGATACGCAGTATTTT. Protein: CASSLVGGTRGSSDTQYF.

This clone was seen only a few times. The rearrangement joins TRBV4-3 to TRBJ1-2; D possibly corresponds to TRBD1 (6 bases). Between the trimmed V and J ends, which lost 0 bases and 6 bases, there was a span of 11 bases. CDR1 and CDR2 (germline): LGHNA, YSLEER. The CDR3 is 14 residues long. The CDR3: CASSQDLQGNGYTF. The CDR3 region has the DNA TGCGCCAGCAGCCAAGATCTCCAGGGGAATGGCTACACCTTC.

The rearrangement joins TRBV27 to TRBJ2-7, with a possible D match to TRBD2 (6 bases). V lost 4 bases and J lost 4, with 20 bases in between. This CDR3 is 16 amino acids long. Germline-derived CDR1 and CDR2 are MNHEY and SMNVEV (reference sequence). Written as DNA, the CDR3 is TGTGCCAGCAGTTCGTGCCTGGGGGGAAAGGATTACGAGCAGTACTTC. It encodes CASSSCLGGKDYEQYF.

The chain employs TRBV6-2 or TRBV6-3 and TRBJ2-1; D is perhaps TRBD1 (5 bases). V lost 2 bases and J lost 15, with 17 bases in between. The CDR3 is 13 amino acids. CDR1 and CDR2 from the germline V gene are MNHEY and SVGEGT. CDR3 in amino acids: CASSYTYGQVGFF. DNA of the CDR3: TGTGCCAGCAGTTACACCTATGGACAAGTGGGGTTCTTC.

The V gene is TRBV19, the J gene TRBJ1-1, with a weak D call TRBD1 (6 bases). Per germline, CDR1 LNHDA and CDR2 SQIVND (reference sequence). The V end lost 5 bases, the J end lost 0 bases, and 19 bases lay between the germline ends. The CDR3 runs 17 residues. The CDR3 protein is CASSPPGQWKMNTEAFF. CDR3 in DNA: TGTGCCAGTAGTCCGCCAGGACAGTGGAAAATGAACACTGAAGCTTTCTTT.

This chain uses TRBV28 with TRBJ1-6, with unresolved D. V lost 7 bases, J lost 7 bases, and 8 bases lay in between. The CDR3 covers 12 residues. CDR1 is MDHEN and CDR2 is SYDVKM in the germline V gene. The CDR3 DNA reads TGTGCCAGCAAAACCGGGAATTCACCCCTCCACTTT. It codes for CASKTGNSPLHF.